This TCR beta chain is drawn from a study of blood T cell repertoires in COVID-19. Study-wide background: Samples representing acute and convalescent COVID-19 were sourced from the United States, Italy and Spain.

Participants were placed into cohorts based on the clinical history they reported. Cohort 3 donors counted as recovered after two negative PCRs, clearance, or resolved symptoms. Trimming took off 2 bases at V and 1 base at J, with 15 bases between the two ends. Germline-derived CDR1 and CDR2 are WNHNN and SYGVQD (reference sequence). This CDR3 region has 16 residues. Here immunoSEQ multiplex PCR was the method, and the copy in TCRdb shows in-frame clones only, minus some. The sample consists of 130,000 or so clones, 84% of them appearing once. The sequencing sample was made of PBMCs or T cells enriched from blood (not recorded which). This chain links TRBV10-1 with TRBJ2-7; no firm D call. This clonotype was sampled from a woman aged 25-40 years who had recovered from COVID-19. CDR3: CASSEDSLLPSYEQYF. Here the CDR3 DNA reads TGCGCCAGCAGTGAGGATAGCCTATTACCGTCCTACGAGCAGTACTTC.